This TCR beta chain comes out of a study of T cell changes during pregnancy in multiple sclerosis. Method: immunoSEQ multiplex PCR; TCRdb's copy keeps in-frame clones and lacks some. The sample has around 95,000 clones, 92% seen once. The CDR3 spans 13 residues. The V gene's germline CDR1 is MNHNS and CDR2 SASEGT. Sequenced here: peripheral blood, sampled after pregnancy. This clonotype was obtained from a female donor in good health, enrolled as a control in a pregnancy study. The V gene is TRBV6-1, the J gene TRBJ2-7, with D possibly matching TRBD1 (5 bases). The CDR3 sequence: CAIRQPTAYEQYF. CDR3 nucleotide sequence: TGTGCTATACGACAGCCCACGGCCTACGAGCAGTACTTC.